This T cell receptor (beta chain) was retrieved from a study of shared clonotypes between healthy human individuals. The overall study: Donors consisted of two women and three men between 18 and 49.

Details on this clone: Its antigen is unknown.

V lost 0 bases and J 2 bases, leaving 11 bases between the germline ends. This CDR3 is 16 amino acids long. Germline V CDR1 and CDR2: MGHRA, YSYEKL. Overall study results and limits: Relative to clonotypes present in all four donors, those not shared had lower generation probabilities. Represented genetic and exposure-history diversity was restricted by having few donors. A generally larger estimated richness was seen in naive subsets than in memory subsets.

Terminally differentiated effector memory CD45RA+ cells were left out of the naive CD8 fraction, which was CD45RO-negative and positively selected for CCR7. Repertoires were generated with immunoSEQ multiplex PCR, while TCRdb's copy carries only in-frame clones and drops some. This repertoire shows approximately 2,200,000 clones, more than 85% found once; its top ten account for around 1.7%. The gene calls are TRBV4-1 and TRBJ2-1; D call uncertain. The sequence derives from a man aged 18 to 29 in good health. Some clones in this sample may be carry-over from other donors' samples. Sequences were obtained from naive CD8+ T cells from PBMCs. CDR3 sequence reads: CASSQELFGPYNEQFF. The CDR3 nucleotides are TGCGCCAGCAGCCAAGAATTATTCGGCCCCTACAATGAGCAGTTCTTC.